These T cell receptor beta chains were read from a single sample in a study of blood T cell repertoires in COVID-19. Generated by immunoSEQ multiplex PCR, the TCRdb table keeps only in-frame clones and is missing some. The profile covers about 180,000 clones, with roughly 88% appearing a single time and under 4.5% taken by the ten largest. Sequences were obtained from peripheral blood. The receptors were gathered from a woman younger than 45 with acute or convalescent COVID-19. Both conserved end residues are part of each CDR3. D genes are given only for firm matches. Clone size is given for some rows only: seen once, a few or many times, or a class if the clone is expanded.

v_gene: TRBV5-4
d_gene: TRBD1
j_gene: TRBJ2-4
abundance: -
CDR3nt: TGTGCCAGCAGCCCGGGGACAGGGTGGGACAAAAACATTCAGTACTTC
CDR3aa: CASSPGTGWDKNIQYF

v_gene: TRBV2
d_gene: -
j_gene: TRBJ1-1
abundance: -
CDR3nt: TGTGCCAGCAATCTTCTCGGGCGGGGGGCGACGACTTTCTTT
CDR3aa: CASNLLGRGATTFF

v_gene: TRBV19
d_gene: -
j_gene: TRBJ1-6
abundance: -
CDR3nt: TGTGCCAGTAGTCTCCCCTCGACAGCGAGGCCTTCACCCCTCCACTTT
CDR3aa: CASSLPSTARPSPLHF

v_gene: TRBV15
d_gene: -
j_gene: TRBJ2-3
abundance: -
CDR3nt: TGTGCCACCAGCACTAGAGCAAGCACAGATACGCAGTATTTT
CDR3aa: CATSTRASTDTQYF

v_gene: TRBV6-6
d_gene: -
j_gene: TRBJ1-5
abundance: few
CDR3nt: TGTGCCAGCAGTTTCAAAGGGGATCAGCCCCAGCATTTT
CDR3aa: CASSFKGDQPQHF

v_gene: TRBV7-9
d_gene: -
j_gene: TRBJ2-1
abundance: -
CDR3nt: TGTGCCAGCCGGGCTGTGGGAGCGCTAAATGAGCAGTTCTTC
CDR3aa: CASRAVGALNEQFF

v_gene: TRBV5-4
d_gene: -
j_gene: TRBJ1-1
abundance: -
CDR3nt: TGTGCCAGCAGCTTGAATGGCCTTCACGCTTTCTTT
CDR3aa: CASSLNGLHAFF

v_gene: TRBV28
d_gene: TRBD1
j_gene: TRBJ1-1
abundance: -
CDR3nt: TGTGCCAGCGGACAGGACATGAACACTGAAGCTTTCTTT
CDR3aa: CASGQDMNTEAFF

v_gene: TRBV29-1
d_gene: TRBD1
j_gene: TRBJ1-5
abundance: once
CDR3nt: TGCAGCCCTCCTTACAGGGGCCTTGGGAATCAGCCCCAGCATTTT
CDR3aa: CSPPYRGLGNQPQHF

v_gene: TRBV3-1/TRBV3-2
d_gene: -
j_gene: TRBJ2-1
abundance: -
CDR3nt: TGTGCCAGCAGGCGGGGCGCCTACAATGAGCAGTTCTTC
CDR3aa: CASRRGAYNEQFF

v_gene: TRBV28
d_gene: TRBD1
j_gene: TRBJ1-1
abundance: few
CDR3nt: TGTGCCAGCAATATCGGACAGGTTGAAGCTTTCTTT
CDR3aa: CASNIGQVEAFF

v_gene: TRBV6-5
d_gene: TRBD1
j_gene: TRBJ1-2
abundance: -
CDR3nt: TGTGCCAGCAGACCGGCACAGGGGGCTGAGGGCTACACCTTC
CDR3aa: CASRPAQGAEGYTF

v_gene: TRBV6-5
d_gene: -
j_gene: TRBJ2-7
abundance: -
CDR3nt: TGTGCCAGCAGTTACTCACTCCTAAGCTCCTACGAGCAGTACTTC
CDR3aa: CASSYSLLSSYEQYF

v_gene: TRBV6-1
d_gene: -
j_gene: TRBJ1-2
abundance: -
CDR3nt: TGTGCCAGCAGTGAAATGGCAGGGGTTGGCTACACCTTC
CDR3aa: CASSEMAGVGYTF

v_gene: TRBV6-5
d_gene: TRBD1
j_gene: TRBJ1-5
abundance: -
CDR3nt: TGTGCCAGTGGTTGGGACAGGGTAAATCAGCCCCAGCATTTT
CDR3aa: CASGWDRVNQPQHF

v_gene: TRBV6-5
d_gene: TRBD1
j_gene: TRBJ1-5
abundance: -
CDR3nt: TGTGCCAGCAGCTCCCGACAGGGTCATCAGCCCCAGCATTTT
CDR3aa: CASSSRQGHQPQHF

v_gene: TRBV19
d_gene: TRBD2
j_gene: TRBJ2-1
abundance: -
CDR3nt: TGTGCCAGTAGTATCGGGCTAGCGGGTTACAATGAGCAGTTCTTC
CDR3aa: CASSIGLAGYNEQFF

v_gene: TRBV12-3/TRBV12-4
d_gene: -
j_gene: TRBJ1-2
abundance: -
CDR3nt: TGTGCCAGCAGTTTAAGCGGCTTGAGCTACACCTTC
CDR3aa: CASSLSGLSYTF

v_gene: TRBV12-3/TRBV12-4
d_gene: TRBD2
j_gene: TRBJ2-5
abundance: -
CDR3nt: TGTGCCAGCAGGACTAGCGACCAAGAGACCCAGTACTTC
CDR3aa: CASRTSDQETQYF

v_gene: TRBV9
d_gene: TRBD2
j_gene: TRBJ2-1
abundance: once
CDR3nt: TGTGCCAGCAGCGACCAACTAGCGGGATTTAATGAGCAGTTCTTC
CDR3aa: CASSDQLAGFNEQFF

v_gene: TRBV25-1
d_gene: -
j_gene: TRBJ2-5
abundance: -
CDR3nt: TGTGCCAGCAGTGCCCTCGAGACCCAGTACTTC
CDR3aa: CASSALETQYF

v_gene: TRBV6-2/TRBV6-3
d_gene: -
j_gene: TRBJ1-5
abundance: -
CDR3nt: TGTGCCAGCAGTTCGACAGATAGCAATCAGCCCCAGCATTTT
CDR3aa: CASSSTDSNQPQHF

v_gene: TRBV27
d_gene: -
j_gene: TRBJ1-4
abundance: -
CDR3nt: TGTGCCAGCAGCAGACAGGTGCCGAATGAAAAACTGTTTTTT
CDR3aa: CASSRQVPNEKLFF

v_gene: TRBV20-1
d_gene: TRBD2
j_gene: TRBJ2-3
abundance: -
CDR3nt: TGCAGTGCTAGTCCCCTTAGCGGGAGTGTAAATACGCAGTATTTT
CDR3aa: CSASPLSGSVNTQYF

v_gene: TRBV10-1
d_gene: -
j_gene: TRBJ2-5
abundance: -
CDR3nt: TGCGCCAGCAGTGAGTCCGTACGTCCCGGGACCCAGTACTTC
CDR3aa: CASSESVRPGTQYF

v_gene: TRBV19
d_gene: TRBD1
j_gene: TRBJ1-5
abundance: few
CDR3nt: TGTGCCAGTTGGGACAGGGGAGATCAGCCCCAGCATTTT
CDR3aa: CASWDRGDQPQHF

v_gene: TRBV23-1
d_gene: -
j_gene: TRBJ1-5
abundance: -
CDR3nt: TGCGCCAGCAGTTTCGGAGCGAAAGTTCAGCCCCAGCATTTT
CDR3aa: CASSFGAKVQPQHF

v_gene: TRBV30
d_gene: TRBD1
j_gene: TRBJ2-3
abundance: -
CDR3nt: TGTGCCTGGAGTACTGGGGGACAGGGGGATACGCAGTATTTT
CDR3aa: CAWSTGGQGDTQYF